Each of the 20 T cell receptor beta chains below was sequenced from the same sample in a study of control samples from healthy donors and cancer patients. Here immunoSEQ multiplex PCR was the method, and the copy in TCRdb shows in-frame clones only, minus some. In the table there are approximately 90,000 clones, 85% to 95% of which are singletons. Sequenced: blood. Receptors were obtained from a woman in her twenties or thirties in good health.

This clone was seen a few times. The DNA for the CDR3 is TGTGCCAGCAGTCTTCAGGAAAACTATGGCTACACCTTC. It specifies CASSLQENYGYTF. This chain links TRBV28 with TRBJ1-2; D is uncertain. CDR3 length: 13 amino acids. Germline loops: CDR1 MDHEN, CDR2 SYDVKM. V lost 5 bases and J lost 2, with 9 bases in between.

The J gene is TRBJ1-1, the V gene TRBV27; no firm D call. The CDR3 sequence is 14 residues long. The germline CDR1 and CDR2 sequences are MNHEY and SMNVEV (reference sequence). Trimming stripped 6 bases from V and 5 bases from J, with 16 bases between. CDR3 sequence (DNA): TGTGCCAGCAGGTCTCTTTGGGGTTGGACTGAAGCTTTCTTT. Residues: CASRSLWGWTEAFF.

V usage is TRBV6-1 and J usage is TRBJ1-4; D unresolved. From germline, CDR1 is MNHNS and CDR2 SASEGT. V dropped 3 bases and J dropped 5 bases, with 10 bases sitting between them. The CDR3 contains 14 residues. CDR3 sequence: CASSEPVGNEKLFF. In DNA form, the CDR3 reads TGTGCCAGCAGTGAGCCGGTCGGGAATGAAAAACTGTTTTTT.

The genes are TRBV5-1 and TRBJ1-1; D is possibly TRBD1 (6 bases). This CDR3 is built from 14 residues. Between the trimmed V and J ends, which lost 5 bases and 3 bases, there was a span of 14 bases. Germline-derived CDR1 and CDR2 are SGHRS and YFSETQ. The CDR3 region is CASSVPRGYTEAFF. As DNA, the CDR3 is TGCGCCAGCAGTGTCCCGAGGGGGTACACTGAAGCTTTCTTT.

This clone was found once. The J gene is TRBJ2-7, the V gene TRBV5-1, with a tentative D call TRBD1 (5 bases). The V gene's germline CDR1 is SGHRS and CDR2 YFSETQ. V lost 2 bases and J 3 bases, leaving 12 bases between the germline ends. The CDR3 is made up of 14 amino acids. The CDR3 nucleotides read TGCGCCAGCAGCTTAGTGAAGGGGCGCTACGAGCAGTACTTC. Protein product: CASSLVKGRYEQYF. Full variable domain (remainder filled in from reference TRBV5-1 and TRBJ2-7): KAGVTQTPRYLIKTRGQQVTLSCSPISGHRSVSWYQQTPGQGLQFLFEYFSETQRNKGNFPGRFSGRQFSNSRSEMNVSTLELGDSALYLCASSLVKGRYEQYFGPGTRLTVT.

The rearrangement links TRBV5-1 to TRBJ1-2, with 10 bases identical to TRBD1. This CDR3 spans 14 amino acids. V lost 2 bases, J lost 8 bases, and 6 bases stayed unmatched. The germline gives CDR1 SGHRS, CDR2 YFSETQ. The chain's CDR3 is CASSLSGTGDGYTF. The CDR3 nucleotides read TGCGCCAGCAGCTTATCCGGGACAGGGGACGGCTACACCTTC.

The chain is built from TRBV6-5 and TRBJ1-1, with D possibly matching TRBD1 (5 bases). V gave up 7 bases and J gave up 13 bases, with 16 bases separating them. Germline CDR1 is MNHEY and CDR2 is SVGAGI. The CDR3 contains 11 residues. CDR3 region: CASTNGAQVFF. DNA for the CDR3: TGTGCCAGCACTAACGGGGCTCAGGTTTTCTTT.

This clone was seen a single time. The chain uses TRBV10-2 and TRBJ1-2; D remains unclear. Germline CDR1 is WSHSY and CDR2 is SAAADI. V lost 2 bases to trimming and J lost 5 bases, with 15 bases between them. The CDR3 spans 15 residues. CDR3 sequence reads: CASSETARREYGYTF. CDR3 coding DNA: TGCGCCAGCAGTGAGACCGCTCGCCGTGAGTATGGCTACACCTTC.

This rearrangement joins TRBV4-1 to TRBJ2-7; TRBD2 matches at 7 bases. The CDR3 totals 14 residues. V shed 3 bases and J 3 bases; nucleotides not matched to a gene: 5. The germline gives CDR1 MGHRA, CDR2 YSYEKL. The CDR3 DNA follows: TGCGCCAGCAGCCAGCGGGAGAATAGCTACGAGCAGTACTTC. It is translated as CASSQRENSYEQYF.

The chain is built from TRBV7-3 and TRBJ1-2; D not certain. Trimming left V 5 bases short and J 1 base short, with 20 bases between. The CDR3 is 17 residues long. The germline CDR1 and CDR2 sequences are SGHTA and FQGTGA. The CDR3 protein is CASSPYSMQLNNYGYTF. CDR3 coding DNA: TGTGCCAGCAGCCCATACTCCATGCAACTAAATAACTATGGCTACACCTTC.

The V call is TRBV5-1, the J call TRBJ2-5; D unclear. The CDR3 extends over 14 amino acids. Trimming left V 0 bases short and J 5 bases short, with 11 bases between. Germline V CDR1 and CDR2: SGHRS, YFSETQ. CDR3 sequence: CASSLARKWETQYF. The CDR3 bases are TGCGCCAGCAGCTTGGCCAGGAAGTGGGAGACCCAGTACTTC.

The V and J genes are TRBV6-1 and TRBJ1-5; 9 nucleotides match TRBD1. Germline assignment: CDR1 MNHNS and CDR2 SASEGT. The CDR3 is 13 residues long. The J segment lost 9 bases and the V segment lost 3 bases, leaving 3 bases of the junction unmatched. The CDR3, as DNA: TGTGCCAGCAGTGAGGACAGGGGCGCGCCCCAGCATTTT. Translating gives CASSEDRGAPQHF.

The chain uses TRBV30 and TRBJ2-3, with TRBD2 identical over 7 bases. CDR1 is GTSNPN, CDR2 SVGIG, per germline (reference sequence). The CDR3 sequence is 16 residues long. V lost 5 bases to trimming and J lost 3 bases; unmatched junction nucleotides: 14. The chain's CDR3 is CAWSRLGTTTTDTQYF. The CDR3 nucleotides are TGTGCCTGGTCCCGGTTAGGGACTACCACGACAGATACGCAGTATTTT.

The rearrangement links TRBV29-1 to TRBJ1-1; tentative D call: TRBD1 (5 bases). This CDR3 region has 12 residues. Per germline, CDR1 SQVTM and CDR2 ANQGSEA. The germline V and J ends were trimmed by 7 bases and 1 base, with 10 bases remaining between them. DNA of the CDR3: TGCAGCGCAGGGTTTGGGAACACTGAAGCTTTCTTT. This sequence encodes CSAGFGNTEAFF.

The genes are TRBV18 and TRBJ2-5, with 7 bases lining up with TRBD1. CDR1 and CDR2 (germline): KGHSH, LQKENI. CDR3 length: 15 amino acids. V trimming: 2 bases; J trimming: 0 bases; junction bases outside the gene matches: 3. The CDR3 protein is CASSPWGTDQETQYF. CDR3 DNA sequence: TGTGCCAGCTCACCATGGGGGACAGACCAAGAGACCCAGTACTTC.

This CDR3 is CSVGEPNYEQYF. The CDR3 DNA sequence: TGCAGCGTTGGCGAACCGAACTACGAGCAGTACTTC. The chain carries TRBV29-1 and TRBJ2-7; D is unclear. This CDR3 spans 12 amino acids. Trimming removed 4 bases from V and 3 bases from J, with 10 bases in between. Germline loops: CDR1 SQVTM, CDR2 ANQGSEA.

V is TRBV7-9 and J is TRBJ2-5; TRBD1 matches 7 bases. Trimming took 1 base from V and 5 from J; bases not matched to a gene: 7. Germline lookup yields CDR1 SEHNR and CDR2 FQNEAQ (reference sequence). There are 15 residues in the CDR3. The CDR3 is CASSLGIGGWETQYF. For the CDR3, the DNA is TGTGCCAGCAGCTTAGGGATAGGGGGCTGGGAGACCCAGTACTTC.

The rearrangement uses TRBV2 and TRBJ1-5; D is ambiguous. Germline V gene sequence: CDR1 SNHLY, CDR2 FYNNEI. This CDR3 is built from 13 residues. The V end was cut by 3 bases, the J end by 4 bases, with 7 bases between. CDR3 DNA sequence: TGTGCCAGCAGTGAGATAAAGAATCAGCCCCAGCATTTT. Translation gives CASSEIKNQPQHF.

The chain couples TRBV18 to TRBJ2-1, with D uncertain. The CDR3 runs to 13 residues. Looked up from germline, CDR1 is KGHSH and CDR2 is LQKENI. V was pared by 0 bases and J by 5 bases, with 5 bases between. The CDR3 here is CASSPPWDNEQFF. In DNA, the CDR3 is TGTGCCAGCTCACCACCTTGGGACAATGAGCAGTTCTTC.

The chain carries TRBV6-4 and TRBJ2-5; D possibly corresponds to TRBD2 (6 bases). V lost 5 bases to trimming and J lost 5 bases, with 18 bases between them. This CDR3 is built from 15 residues. Germline values: CDR1 MRHNA, CDR2 SNTAGT. CDR3 nucleotides: TGTGCCAGCAGTAGCATACAGGCCCGGGAGGAGACCCAGTACTTC. It encodes CASSSIQAREETQYF.